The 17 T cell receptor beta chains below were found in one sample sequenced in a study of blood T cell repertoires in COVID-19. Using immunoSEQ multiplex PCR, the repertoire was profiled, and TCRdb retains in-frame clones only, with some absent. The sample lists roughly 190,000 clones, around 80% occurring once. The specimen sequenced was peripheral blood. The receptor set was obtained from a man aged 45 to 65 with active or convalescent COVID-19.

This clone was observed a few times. CDR3 bases: TGTGCCAGCAGCGCTGGGACAGGGGCTGAAGCTTTCTTT. Amino acids: CASSAGTGAEAFF. The chain has TRBV9 and TRBJ1-1; 10 bases map to TRBD1. There are 13 residues in the CDR3. J gave up 6 bases and V 3 bases, and 2 bases lay outside the gene matches. The germline V gene encodes CDR1 SGDLS and CDR2 YYNGEE. Based on the CDR3 plus reference TRBV9 and TRBJ1-1, the full variable domain is DSGVTQTPKHLITATGQRVTLRCSPRSGDLSVYWYQQSLDQGLQFLIQYYNGEERAKGNILERFSAQQFPDLHSELNLSSLELGDSALYFCASSAGTGAEAFFGQGTRLTVV.

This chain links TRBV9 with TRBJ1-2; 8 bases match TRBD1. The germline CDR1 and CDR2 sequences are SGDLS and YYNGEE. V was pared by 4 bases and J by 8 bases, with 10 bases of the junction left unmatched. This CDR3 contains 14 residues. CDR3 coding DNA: TGTGCCAGCAGCCCGCGACAGGGGCGCTGGGGCTACACCTTC. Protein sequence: CASSPRQGRWGYTF.

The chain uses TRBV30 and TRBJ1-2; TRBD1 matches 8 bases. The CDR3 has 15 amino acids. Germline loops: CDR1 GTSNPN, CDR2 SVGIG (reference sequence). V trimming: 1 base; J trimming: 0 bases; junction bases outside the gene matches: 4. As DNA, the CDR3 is TGTGCCTGGAGTGGGGACAGGAACCCTAACTATGGCTACACCTTC. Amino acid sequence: CAWSGDRNPNYGYTF.

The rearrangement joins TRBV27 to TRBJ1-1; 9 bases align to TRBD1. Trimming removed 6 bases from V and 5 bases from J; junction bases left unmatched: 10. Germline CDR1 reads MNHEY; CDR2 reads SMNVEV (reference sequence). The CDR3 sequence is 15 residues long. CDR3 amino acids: CASRDPGQGITEAFF. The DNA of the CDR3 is TGTGCCAGCAGGGATCCGGGACAGGGTATAACTGAAGCTTTCTTT.

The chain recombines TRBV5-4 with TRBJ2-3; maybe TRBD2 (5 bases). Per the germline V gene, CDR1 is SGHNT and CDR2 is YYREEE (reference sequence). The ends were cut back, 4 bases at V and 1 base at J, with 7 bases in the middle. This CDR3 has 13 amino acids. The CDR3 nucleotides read TGTGCCAGCAGCGGGAGAGGCACAGATACGCAGTATTTT. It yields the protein CASSGRGTDTQYF. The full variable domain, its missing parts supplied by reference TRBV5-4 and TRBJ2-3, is ETGVTQSPTHLIKTRGQQVTLRCSSQSGHNTVSWYQQALGQGPQFIFQYYREEENGRGNFPPRFSGLQFPNYSSELNVNALELDDSALYLCASSGRGTDTQYFGPGTRLTVL.

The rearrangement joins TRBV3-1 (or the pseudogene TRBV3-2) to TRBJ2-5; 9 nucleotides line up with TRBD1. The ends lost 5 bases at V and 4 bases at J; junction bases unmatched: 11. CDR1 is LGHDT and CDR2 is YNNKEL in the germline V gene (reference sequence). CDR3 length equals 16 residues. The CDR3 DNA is TGTGCCAGCAGCTTTTGGGACAGGGCCGGGTCAGAGACCCAGTACTTC. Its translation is CASSFWDRAGSETQYF.

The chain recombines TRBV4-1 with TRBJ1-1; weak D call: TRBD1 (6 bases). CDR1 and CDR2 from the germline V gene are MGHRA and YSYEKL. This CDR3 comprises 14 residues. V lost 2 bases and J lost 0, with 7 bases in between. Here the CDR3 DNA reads TGCGCCAGCAGCCAATGGGGGCTGAACACTGAAGCTTTCTTT. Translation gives CASSQWGLNTEAFF.

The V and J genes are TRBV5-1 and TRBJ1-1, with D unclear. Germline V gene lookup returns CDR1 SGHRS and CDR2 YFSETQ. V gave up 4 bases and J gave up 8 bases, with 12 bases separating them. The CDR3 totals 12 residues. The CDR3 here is CASSHRTGEAFF. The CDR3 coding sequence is TGCGCCAGCAGCCATAGGACGGGGGAAGCTTTCTTT.

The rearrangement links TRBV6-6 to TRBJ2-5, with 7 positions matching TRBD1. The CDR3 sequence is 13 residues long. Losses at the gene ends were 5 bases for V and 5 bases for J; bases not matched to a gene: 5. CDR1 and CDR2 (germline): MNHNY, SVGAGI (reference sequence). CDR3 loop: CASSQTGMETQYF. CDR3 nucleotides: TGTGCCAGCAGTCAGACAGGGATGGAGACCCAGTACTTC.

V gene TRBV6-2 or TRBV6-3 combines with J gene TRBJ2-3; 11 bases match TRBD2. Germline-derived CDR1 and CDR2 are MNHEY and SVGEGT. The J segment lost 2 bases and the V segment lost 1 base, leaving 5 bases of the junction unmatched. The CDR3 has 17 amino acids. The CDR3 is CASSYLAGGPDTDTQYF. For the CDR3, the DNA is TGTGCCAGCAGTTACTTAGCGGGGGGGCCGGACACAGATACGCAGTATTTT.

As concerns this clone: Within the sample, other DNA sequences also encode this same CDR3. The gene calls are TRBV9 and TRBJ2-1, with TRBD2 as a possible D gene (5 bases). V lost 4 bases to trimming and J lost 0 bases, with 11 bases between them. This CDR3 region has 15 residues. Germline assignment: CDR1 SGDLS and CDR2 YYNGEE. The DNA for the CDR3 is TGTGCCAGCAGCCCAACTCGGGGCTCCTACAATGAGCAGTTCTTC. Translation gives CASSPTRGSYNEQFF.

CDR3 in DNA: TGTGCCAGCAGTTACTCTGGGGGCAGCTACGAGCAGTACTTC. Protein: CASSYSGGSYEQYF. The V call is TRBV6-2 or TRBV6-3, the J call TRBJ2-7; D is possibly TRBD1 (6 bases). This CDR3 is built from 14 residues. Germline-derived CDR1 and CDR2 are MNHEY and SVGEGT. V lost 0 bases, J lost 3 bases, and 9 bases lay in between.

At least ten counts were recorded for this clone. The DNA for the CDR3 is TGTGCCAGCAGCGTAGCCCTAAACGGTGGAAACACCATATATTTT. It translates to CASSVALNGGNTIYF. The genes are TRBV9 and TRBJ1-3; D gene unclear. Looked up from germline, CDR1 is SGDLS and CDR2 is YYNGEE. The CDR3 sequence is 15 residues long. V shed 0 bases and J shed 3 bases, with 10 bases lying between them. The entire variable domain, with the rest obtained from reference TRBV9 and TRBJ1-3, is as follows: DSGVTQTPKHLITATGQRVTLRCSPRSGDLSVYWYQQSLDQGLQFLIQYYNGEERAKGNILERFSAQQFPDLHSELNLSSLELGDSALYFCASSVALNGGNTIYFGEGSWLTVV.

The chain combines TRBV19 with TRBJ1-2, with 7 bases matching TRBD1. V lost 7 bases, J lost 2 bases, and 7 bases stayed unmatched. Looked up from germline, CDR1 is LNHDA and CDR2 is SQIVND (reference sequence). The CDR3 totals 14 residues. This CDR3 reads CASKQKTGNYGYTF. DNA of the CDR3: TGTGCCAGTAAGCAGAAGACAGGGAACTATGGCTACACCTTC.

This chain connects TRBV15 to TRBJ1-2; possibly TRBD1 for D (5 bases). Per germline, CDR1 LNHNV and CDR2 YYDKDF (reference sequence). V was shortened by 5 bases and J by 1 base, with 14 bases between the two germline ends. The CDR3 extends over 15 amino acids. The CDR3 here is CATSQGLDSNYGYTF. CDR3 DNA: TGTGCCACCAGCCAAGGGCTAGACAGTAACTATGGCTACACCTTC.

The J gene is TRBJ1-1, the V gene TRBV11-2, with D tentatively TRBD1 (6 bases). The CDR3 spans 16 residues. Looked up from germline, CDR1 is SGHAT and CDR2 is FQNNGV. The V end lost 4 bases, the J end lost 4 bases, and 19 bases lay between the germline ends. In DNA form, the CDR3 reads TGTGCCAGCAGCTACCCAGGGCGGGGGGCAGGCACTGAAGCTTTCTTT. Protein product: CASSYPGRGAGTEAFF.

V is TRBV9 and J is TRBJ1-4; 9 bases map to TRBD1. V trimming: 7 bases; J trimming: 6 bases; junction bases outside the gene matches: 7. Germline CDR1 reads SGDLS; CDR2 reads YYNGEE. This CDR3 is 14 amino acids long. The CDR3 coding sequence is TGTGCCAGCTCCTCCCGGACAGGGGATGAAAAACTGTTTTTT. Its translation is CASSSRTGDEKLFF.